This T cell receptor beta chain stems from a study of CD8+CD57+ T cells in acquired aplastic anemia. On the study more broadly: The sorted CD4+ and CD8+ cells yielded an average around 3.2 ug of DNA. Study conclusions and caveats: Patient and control CD8+ Simpson's diversity was not significantly different. Patients had approximately 30 CD8+ CDR3 sequences in common with controls (the shared set).

The CDR3 has 16 amino acids. Trimming removed 1 base from V and 2 bases from J; junction bases left unmatched: 6. Germline V gene sequence: CDR1 SGHDT, CDR2 YYEEEE. Genomic DNA served as template for TCR beta VDJ and CDR3 profiling. One entry per CDR3 protein results from TCRdb running MiXCR on the reads. The sample carries 300,000 or so distinct CDR3 sequences, approximately 60% recorded once. With regard to this clonotype: The antigen is not known.

It was patients with CD8+CD57+ cell expansion by flow cytometry who were chosen for sequencing. Severe acquired aplastic anemia was the diagnosis recorded for all patients. Sequencing was performed on sorted CD4+, CD8+, or CD8+CD57+ T cells (not recorded which) from PBMCs. The rearrangement links TRBV5-6 to TRBJ1-5, with 7 nucleotides matching TRBD1. The TCR comes from a human donor with aplastic anemia. CDR3 DNA: TGTGCCAGCAGCTTGCAAGGGGGCAACGGCAATCAGCCCCAGCATTTT. Translated, it gives CASSLQGGNGNQPQHF.